What follows is one T cell receptor (beta chain) and its context. The entry originates in a study of T cell responses to AZD1222 COVID-19 vaccine. From germline, CDR1 is SGHAT and CDR2 FQNNGV. The V end lost 2 bases, the J end lost 7 bases, and 11 bases lay between the germline ends. The CDR3 is 14 amino acids. TCRdb's table, derived via immunoSEQ multiplex PCR, lists solely in-frame clones and lacks some. This table holds more than 150,000 clones, over 90% found once. This TCR derives from an adult who received the AZD1222 COVID-19 vaccine. The J gene is TRBJ1-4, the V gene TRBV11-2; D is uncertain. The sequenced sample was peripheral blood, obtained 28 days after the second AZD1222 dose. The CDR3 region is CASSLREGGEKLFF. In DNA form, the CDR3 reads TGTGCCAGCAGCTTACGGGAGGGAGGTGAAAAACTGTTTTTT.